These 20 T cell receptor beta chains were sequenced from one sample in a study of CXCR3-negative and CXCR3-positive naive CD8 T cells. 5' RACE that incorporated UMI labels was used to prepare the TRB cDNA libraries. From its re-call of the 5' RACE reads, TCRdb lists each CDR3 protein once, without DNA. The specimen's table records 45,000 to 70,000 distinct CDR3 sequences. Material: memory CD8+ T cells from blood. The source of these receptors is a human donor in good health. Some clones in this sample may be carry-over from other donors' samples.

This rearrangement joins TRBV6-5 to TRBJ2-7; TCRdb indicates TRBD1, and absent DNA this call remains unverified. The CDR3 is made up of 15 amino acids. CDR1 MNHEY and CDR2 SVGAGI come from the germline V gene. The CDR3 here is CASSFQGSGSYEQYF.

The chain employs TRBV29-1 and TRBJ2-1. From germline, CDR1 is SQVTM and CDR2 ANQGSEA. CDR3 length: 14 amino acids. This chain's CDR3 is CSVEEWARLNEQFF.

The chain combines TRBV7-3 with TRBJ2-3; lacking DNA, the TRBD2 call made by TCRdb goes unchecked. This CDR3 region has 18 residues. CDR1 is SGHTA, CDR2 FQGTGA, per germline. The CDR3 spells CASSPSGGLERITDTQYF.

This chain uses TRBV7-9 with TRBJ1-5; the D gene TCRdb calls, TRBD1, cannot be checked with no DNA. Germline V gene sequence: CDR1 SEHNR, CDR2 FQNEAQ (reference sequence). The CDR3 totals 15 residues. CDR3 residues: CASSLDLGERQPQHF.

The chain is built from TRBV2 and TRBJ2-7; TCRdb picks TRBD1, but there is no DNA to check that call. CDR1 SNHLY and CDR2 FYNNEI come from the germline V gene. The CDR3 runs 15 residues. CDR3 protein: CASSELGGQFYEQYF. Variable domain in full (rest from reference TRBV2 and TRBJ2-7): EPEVTQTPSHQVTQMGQEVILRCVPISNHLYFYWYRQILGQKVEFLVSFYNNEISEKSEIFDDQFSVERPDGSNFTLKIRSTKLEDSAMYFCASSELGGQFYEQYFGPGTRLTVT.

This CDR3 reads CASSDPRDTQYF. The chain couples TRBV25-1 to TRBJ2-3. Germline V lookup: CDR1 MGHDK, CDR2 SYGVNS. CDR3 length equals 12 residues.

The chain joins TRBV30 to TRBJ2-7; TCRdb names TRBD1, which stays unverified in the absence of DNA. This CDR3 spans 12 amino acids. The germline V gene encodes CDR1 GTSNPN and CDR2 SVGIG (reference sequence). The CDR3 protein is CAWASQGYEQYF.

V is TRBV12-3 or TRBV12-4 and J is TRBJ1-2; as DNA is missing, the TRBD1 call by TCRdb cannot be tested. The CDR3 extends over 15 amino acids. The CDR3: CAGSSPSPSYYGYTF.

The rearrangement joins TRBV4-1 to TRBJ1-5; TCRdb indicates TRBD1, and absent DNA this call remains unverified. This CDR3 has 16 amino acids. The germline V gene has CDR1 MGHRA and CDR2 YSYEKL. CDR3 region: CASSQWGLGENQPQHF.

CDR3 region: CASSLEGAGYEQYF. The chain has TRBV13 and TRBJ2-7; with no DNA, the TCRdb D assignment of TRBD1 cannot be verified. From germline, CDR1 is PRHDT and CDR2 FYEKMQ (reference sequence). The CDR3 is 14 residues long.

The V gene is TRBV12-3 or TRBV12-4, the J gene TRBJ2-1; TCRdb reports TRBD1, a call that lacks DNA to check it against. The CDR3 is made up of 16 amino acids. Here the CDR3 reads CASSFFPGQGDNEQFF.

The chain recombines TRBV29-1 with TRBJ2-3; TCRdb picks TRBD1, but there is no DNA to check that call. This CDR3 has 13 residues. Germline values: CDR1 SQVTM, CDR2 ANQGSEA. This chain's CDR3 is CSVLTGGTDTQYF.

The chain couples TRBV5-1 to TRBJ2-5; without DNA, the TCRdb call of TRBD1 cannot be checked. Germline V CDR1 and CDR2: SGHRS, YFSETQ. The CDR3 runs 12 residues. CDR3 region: CASRDYQETQYF.

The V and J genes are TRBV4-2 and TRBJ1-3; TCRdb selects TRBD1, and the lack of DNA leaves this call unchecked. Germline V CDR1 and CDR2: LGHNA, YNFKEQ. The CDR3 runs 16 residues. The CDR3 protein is CASSQEGHDSGNTIYF.

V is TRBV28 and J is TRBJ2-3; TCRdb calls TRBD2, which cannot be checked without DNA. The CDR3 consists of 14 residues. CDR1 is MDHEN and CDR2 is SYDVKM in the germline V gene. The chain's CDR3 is CASNTLRRTDTQYF.

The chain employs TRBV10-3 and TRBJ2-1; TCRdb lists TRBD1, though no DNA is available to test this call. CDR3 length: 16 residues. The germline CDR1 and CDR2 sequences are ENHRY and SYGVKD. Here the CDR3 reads CAISQGTGNLGDEQFF.

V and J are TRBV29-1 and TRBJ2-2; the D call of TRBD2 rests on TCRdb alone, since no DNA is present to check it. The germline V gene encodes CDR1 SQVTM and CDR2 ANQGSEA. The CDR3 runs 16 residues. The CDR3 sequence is CSVVVAGGPGTGELFF.

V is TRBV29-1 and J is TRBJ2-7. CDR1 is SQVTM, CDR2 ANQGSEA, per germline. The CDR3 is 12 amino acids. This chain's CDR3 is CSVAGSEGEQYF.

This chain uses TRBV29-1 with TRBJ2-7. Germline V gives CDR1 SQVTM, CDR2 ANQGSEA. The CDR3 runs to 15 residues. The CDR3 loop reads CSVESLWGDLYEQYF.

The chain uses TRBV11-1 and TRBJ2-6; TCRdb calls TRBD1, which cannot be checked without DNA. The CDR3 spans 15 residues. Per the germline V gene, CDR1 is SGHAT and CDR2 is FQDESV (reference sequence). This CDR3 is CASSDGTGGANVLTF.